The 21 T cell receptor beta chains below all came from one sample that was sequenced in a study of T cells after posttransplantation cyclophosphamide. Only in-frame clones appear in the TCRdb table, and some are missing; sequencing was by immunoSEQ multiplex PCR. The sample contains about 24,000 clones, none of them singletons. Sequencing used PBMCs. These receptors all stem from a woman between 55 and 75 years old in good health, CMV-negative, and a related stem cell transplant donor.

The sample holds many counts of this clone. J is TRBJ1-2 and V is TRBV5-1; D perhaps matches TRBD1 (6 bases). The germline CDR1 and CDR2 sequences are SGHRS and YFSETQ. V lost 2 bases, J lost 4 bases, and 12 bases lay in between. The CDR3 consists of 14 residues. As DNA, the CDR3 is TGCGCCAGCAGCTTACTGACAGGCCTCTATGGCTACACCTTC. Translated, it gives CASSLLTGLYGYTF.

Many counts were recorded for this clone. This chain joins TRBV28 and TRBJ1-4; weak D call: TRBD1 (6 bases). Germline V gene sequence: CDR1 MDHEN, CDR2 SYDVKM. The CDR3 sequence is 15 residues long. V was pared by 9 bases and J by 3 bases, with 17 bases between. CDR3 DNA: TGTGCCAGTACCTCCCTGGACAGCCCTAATGAAAAACTGTTTTTT. It specifies CASTSLDSPNEKLFF.

At least ten counts were recorded for this clone. The rearrangement joins TRBV5-1 to TRBJ2-6, with a possible D match to TRBD2 (6 bases). CDR1 and CDR2 (germline): SGHRS, YFSETQ. V gave up 5 bases and J gave up 0 bases, with 12 bases separating them. The CDR3 consists of 16 residues. The CDR3 sequence is CASRPAGSSGANVLTF. In nucleotides, the CDR3 is TGCGCCAGCAGACCCGCGGGGTCCTCTGGGGCCAACGTCCTGACTTTC.

There are many counts of this clone. The chain combines TRBV18 with TRBJ1-6; 9 nucleotides align to TRBD1. There are 15 residues in the CDR3. The germline CDR1 and CDR2 sequences are KGHSH and LQKENI. The J segment lost 7 bases and the V segment lost 1 base, leaving 2 bases of the junction unmatched. CDR3 bases: TGTGCCAGCTCACCACTTGGACAGGGGAATTCACCCCTCCACTTT. Its translation is CASSPLGQGNSPLHF.

This clone was counted many times. This chain uses TRBV6-5 with TRBJ1-1; no clear D gene. CDR1 and CDR2 from the germline V gene are MNHEY and SVGAGI. Between the trimmed V and J ends, which lost 6 bases and 4 bases, there was a span of 18 bases. The CDR3 covers 15 residues. CDR3 protein: CASREVVSASTEAFF. The CDR3 DNA sequence: TGTGCCAGCAGAGAGGTCGTAAGCGCCTCCACTGAAGCTTTCTTT.

This clone was found many times. This chain links TRBV2 with TRBJ1-1; D remains ambiguous. Germline-derived CDR1 and CDR2 are SNHLY and FYNNEI. Trimming cost V 8 bases and J 2 bases, with 12 bases left between them. The CDR3 length is 13 residues. The CDR3: CASRRRENTEAFF. The CDR3 nucleotides are TGTGCCAGCCGAAGGAGAGAAAACACTGAAGCTTTCTTT.

The chain employs TRBV28 and TRBJ1-2; D is undetermined. Germline CDR1 is MDHEN and CDR2 is SYDVKM. The CDR3 contains 14 residues. The V end lost 5 bases, the J end lost 4 bases, and 14 bases lay between the germline ends. DNA of the CDR3: TGTGCCAGCAGTAGCGGGCGGCTTCTCTATGGCTACACCTTC. Translating gives CASSSGRLLYGYTF.

This clone showed up just a few times. The rearrangement uses TRBV7-7 and TRBJ2-2, with 8 positions matching TRBD2. Germline lookup yields CDR1 SSHAT and CDR2 FNYEAQ (reference sequence). This CDR3 is built from 16 residues. J was trimmed by 7 bases and V by 5 bases; bases with no gene match: 12. CDR3 loop: CASSPLSSGSGGELFF. As DNA, the CDR3 is TGTGCCAGCAGCCCCCTCTCAAGCGGGAGTGGCGGGGAGCTGTTTTTT.

This clone has at least ten counts. This rearrangement joins TRBV5-1 to TRBJ2-1; tentative D call: TRBD2 (6 bases). Germline V lookup: CDR1 SGHRS, CDR2 YFSETQ. The V end was cut by 2 bases, the J end by 0 bases, with 12 bases between. CDR3 length: 16 amino acids. The CDR3 DNA reads TGCGCCAGCAGCTTTGGAGGGAGTAGCTCCTACAATGAGCAGTTCTTC. Its translation: CASSFGGSSSYNEQFF.

The sample holds many counts of this clone. This chain links TRBV28 with TRBJ2-7; 10 positions match TRBD1. Losses at the gene ends were 6 bases for V and 5 bases for J; bases not matched to a gene: 7. The CDR3 is made up of 14 amino acids. CDR1 is MDHEN, CDR2 SYDVKM, per germline. In DNA, the CDR3 is TGTGCCAGCAGCCGGGACGACAGGGGGCACGAGCAGTACTTC. Its translation is CASSRDDRGHEQYF.

This clone was counted at least ten times. V gene TRBV9 combines with J gene TRBJ2-2; weak D call: TRBD2 (5 bases). This CDR3 comprises 14 residues. V was pared by 4 bases and J by 5 bases, with 12 bases between. Germline V gene data show CDR1 as SGDLS and CDR2 as YYNGEE. This CDR3 reads CASSFQSGTGELFF. The CDR3 DNA is TGTGCCAGCAGCTTTCAGTCGGGGACCGGGGAGCTGTTTTTT.

This clone was seen at least ten times. The chain joins TRBV4-3 to TRBJ2-1, with D perhaps matching TRBD2 (6 bases). Trimming took 0 bases from V and 4 from J, leaving 13 bases between them. The CDR3 length is 16 residues. Germline V gives CDR1 LGHNA, CDR2 YSLEER. The CDR3 region has the DNA TGCGCCAGCAGCCAAGATATCGGGGGTTCATACAATGAGCAGTTCTTC. Protein sequence: CASSQDIGGSYNEQFF.

The table lists this clone with many counts. The chain uses TRBV4-3 and TRBJ1-4; D might be TRBD1 (6 bases). The CDR3 runs 17 residues. V was pared by 4 bases and J by 4 bases, with 19 bases between. CDR1 is LGHNA, CDR2 YSLEER, per germline. CDR3 sequence (DNA): TGCGCCAGCAGCCGGACATACCCAGGGGCGCTTAATGAAAAACTGTTTTTT. Translation: CASSRTYPGALNEKLFF.

This clone was seen ten or more times. This chain joins TRBV6-6 and TRBJ2-3; 11 bases are a match to TRBD1. V gave up 10 bases and J gave up 5 bases; unmatched junction bases: 8. This CDR3 is 14 amino acids long. CDR1 is MNHNY and CDR2 is SVGAGI in the germline V gene (reference sequence). The CDR3 bases are TGTGCCACAACTGGACAGGGGGCGCGAGATACGCAGTATTTT. Its protein is CATTGQGARDTQYF.

In its sample, this clone was seen many times. The CDR3 DNA follows: TGTGCCAGCAGCCTTTATGGGGGCCTGAACACTGAAGCTTTCTTT. Protein sequence: CASSLYGGLNTEAFF. The V and J genes are TRBV7-8 and TRBJ1-1, with D possibly TRBD1 on 6 matching bases. Germline V gene sequence: CDR1 SGHVS, CDR2 FQNEAQ. Trimming stripped 5 bases from V and 0 bases from J, with 13 bases between. The CDR3 is 15 amino acids.

The sample holds many counts of this clone. The rearrangement links TRBV19 to TRBJ2-5; TRBD2 is a possible D gene (5 bases). This CDR3 is 13 amino acids long. Germline-derived CDR1 and CDR2 are LNHDA and SQIVND (reference sequence). Trimming left V 7 bases short and J 5 bases short, with 14 bases between. In nucleotides, the CDR3 is TGTGCCAGTACGGGGTTTTTGGGGGAGACCCAGTACTTC. Protein product: CASTGFLGETQYF. The entire variable domain, with the rest obtained from reference TRBV19 and TRBJ2-5, is as follows: DGGITQSPKYLFRKEGQNVTLSCEQNLNHDAMYWYRQDPGQGLRLIYYSQIVNDFQKGDIAEGYSVSREKKESFPLTVTSAQKNPTAFYLCASTGFLGETQYFGPGTRLLVL.

The rearrangement joins TRBV7-3 to TRBJ2-3; TRBD2 might be the D (7 bases). The CDR3 runs 17 residues. CDR1 is SGHTA, CDR2 FQGTGA, per germline. V lost 2 bases and J lost 1, with 16 bases in between. CDR3 in amino acids: CASSLYWGGVGTDTQYF. DNA of the CDR3: TGTGCCAGCAGCTTATACTGGGGGGGCGTCGGCACAGATACGCAGTATTTT.

This clone was detected ten times or more. The genes are TRBV4-2 and TRBJ1-1; tentatively, D is TRBD1 (6 bases). The germline CDR1 and CDR2 sequences are LGHNA and YNFKEQ. The germline V and J ends were trimmed by 2 bases and 7 bases, with 14 bases remaining between them. The CDR3 length is 14 residues. CDR3 nucleotides: TGTGCCAGCAGCCAAACCTCAGGGGAGAGTGAAGCTTTCTTT. Its translation: CASSQTSGESEAFF.

V is TRBV27 and J is TRBJ2-1; 7 bases map to TRBD1. After removal of 5 bases from V and 8 bases from J, the junction contained 12 bases not matched to a gene. This CDR3 is 15 amino acids long. Germline V CDR1 and CDR2: MNHEY, SMNVEV (reference sequence). CDR3 coding DNA: TGTGCCAGCAGTCGACAGGGAACCTTAACCGATGAGCAGTTCTTC. It specifies CASSRQGTLTDEQFF.

This clone was seen at least ten times. This chain uses TRBV6-6 with TRBJ1-5; D remains unclear. The CDR3 spans 14 residues. The germline CDR1 and CDR2 sequences are MNHNY and SVGAGI (reference sequence). V was pared by 7 bases and J by 0 bases, with 10 bases between. CDR3 amino acids: CASIPTGSNQPQHF. CDR3 DNA sequence: TGTGCCAGCATTCCGACGGGTAGCAATCAGCCCCAGCATTTT.

Ten or more counts support this clone. The CDR3 here is CASSLSVTGSDSPLHF. The DNA for the CDR3 is TGCGCCAGCAGCTTGAGCGTGACAGGGAGTGATTCACCCCTCCACTTT. The chain links TRBV5-1 to TRBJ1-6; 7 bases line up with TRBD1. Trimming took 1 base from V and 8 from J; bases not matched to a gene: 9. Per the germline V gene, CDR1 is SGHRS and CDR2 is YFSETQ. The CDR3 is made up of 16 amino acids.